The 21 T cell receptor beta chains below all came from one sample that was sequenced in a study of beta chain features in type 1 diabetes. Every isolated RNA sample was fully reverse transcribed, so sequencing captured expressed TCRB transcripts. Clones were read by immunoSEQ multiplex PCR, and TCRdb kept only the in-frame ones, dropping some. The table records approximately 140,000 clones, about 7.1% of them present only once. Sequences were obtained from central memory CD4+ T cells from blood. These receptors originate from a woman aged 25-40 years in good health.

The sample holds many counts of this clone. V gene TRBV29-1 combines with J gene TRBJ2-1; D remains ambiguous. CDR1 and CDR2 from the germline V gene are SQVTM and ANQGSEA. This CDR3 contains 13 residues. The ends were cut back, 5 bases at V and 0 bases at J, with 8 bases in the middle. The CDR3, as DNA: TGCAGCGTTTGGGCGAGCTCCTACAATGAGCAGTTCTTC. Translation: CSVWASSYNEQFF.

This clone was detected a few times. The V call is TRBV7-2, the J call TRBJ1-5; D may be TRBD1 (6 bases). V gave up 1 base and J gave up 4 bases, with 11 bases separating them. This CDR3 comprises 15 residues. The V gene's germline CDR1 is SGHTA and CDR2 FQGNSA. The CDR3 sequence: CASSLGQATNQPQHF. The DNA of the CDR3 is TGTGCCAGCAGCTTAGGACAGGCAACTAATCAGCCCCAGCATTTT.

This clone was counted at least ten times. J is TRBJ2-4 and V is TRBV7-2; TRBD1 matches at 11 bases. Per the germline V gene, CDR1 is SGHTA and CDR2 is FQGNSA. The CDR3 is 15 amino acids. V dropped 3 bases and J dropped 15; count of bases not matched to a gene: 13. CDR3 bases: TGTGCCAGCAGCTTGCGCGGGACAGGGGGAGAAGTGTCGTACTTC. Its translation: CASSLRGTGGEVSYF.

This clone came up many times. The rearrangement links TRBV9 to TRBJ1-2, with no clear D. Looked up from germline, CDR1 is SGDLS and CDR2 is YYNGEE. The CDR3 spans 12 residues. V lost 0 bases to trimming and J lost 3 bases, with 3 bases between them. The CDR3 DNA is TGTGCCAGCAGCGTAGGAGACTATGGCTACACCTTC. Protein: CASSVGDYGYTF.

This clone was seen more than once but under ten times. The chain has TRBV28 and TRBJ1-1, with D possibly matching TRBD1 (6 bases). CDR3 length: 15 residues. The germline V gene encodes CDR1 MDHEN and CDR2 SYDVKM. V gave up 5 bases and J gave up 10 bases, with 23 bases separating them. The DNA for the CDR3 is TGTGCCAGCAGTACACCATCTACAGGGACGTGGGCAGCTTTCTTT. Translated, it gives CASSTPSTGTWAAFF.

V gene TRBV9 combines with J gene TRBJ2-7; weak D call: TRBD1 (6 bases). With 7 bases removed from V and 3 bases from J, the gap between germline ends came to 11 bases. The CDR3 is 12 amino acids. The V gene's germline CDR1 is SGDLS and CDR2 YYNGEE. This chain's CDR3 is CASGQGYYEQYF. In DNA, the CDR3 is TGTGCCAGCGGGCAGGGGTACTACGAGCAGTACTTC.

The chain joins TRBV18 to TRBJ2-2; the D gene is possibly TRBD1 (5 bases). This CDR3 has 16 residues. V was pared by 6 bases and J by 0 bases, with 14 bases between. Germline lookup yields CDR1 KGHSH and CDR2 LQKENI. This chain's CDR3 is CASSQAGYPNTGELFF. The CDR3 DNA reads as TGTGCCAGCTCCCAGGCAGGGTATCCGAACACCGGGGAGCTGTTTTTT.

This clone was found a few times. The rearrangement links TRBV28 to TRBJ2-6; the match to TRBD1 covers 9 bases. The CDR3 loop spans 17 amino acids. Trimming took 6 bases from V and 2 from J; bases not matched to a gene: 8. Germline CDR1 is MDHEN and CDR2 is SYDVKM. CDR3 DNA: TGTGCCAGCAGCCTATCCGGGACAGGGACTGGGGCCAACGTCCTGACTTTC. The encoded protein is CASSLSGTGTGANVLTF.

The V and J genes are TRBV5-1 and TRBJ2-6; 7 bases match TRBD1. Germline loops: CDR1 SGHRS, CDR2 YFSETQ. Germline trimming cut 4 bases from V and 2 bases from J; bases unmatched to any gene: 6. CDR3 size: 16 residues. The DNA of the CDR3 is TGCGCCAGCAGCCGAGACACAGGGGCTGGGGCCAACGTCCTGACTTTC. It translates to CASSRDTGAGANVLTF.

This clone was seen only a few times. This rearrangement joins TRBV2 to TRBJ1-5; D might be TRBD1 (5 bases). The CDR3 extends over 14 amino acids. The germline gives CDR1 SNHLY, CDR2 FYNNEI. V shed 5 bases and J shed 0 bases, with 8 bases lying between them. The CDR3 region has the DNA TGTGCCAGCAGTAAGACAGATAGCAATCAGCCCCAGCATTTT. It specifies CASSKTDSNQPQHF.

The CDR3 DNA reads TGTGCCAGCAGCTTAGTCCACGGGAGTGAGACCCAGTACTTC. Its translation is CASSLVHGSETQYF. The chain is built from TRBV7-2 and TRBJ2-5, with D tentatively TRBD2 (6 bases). The CDR3 spans 14 residues. The germline V and J ends were trimmed by 1 base and 5 bases, with 11 bases remaining between them. Germline V gives CDR1 SGHTA, CDR2 FQGNSA.

This clone was seen more than once but under ten times. The chain employs TRBV18 and TRBJ1-1, with a possible D match to TRBD1 (5 bases). This CDR3 spans 16 amino acids. Germline assignment: CDR1 KGHSH and CDR2 LQKENI. Trimming stripped 1 base from V and 11 bases from J, with 23 bases between. CDR3 bases: TGTGCCAGCTCACCACTGAAGGCAGGGTCGGATCTAAGGGCTTTCTTT. Translation: CASSPLKAGSDLRAFF. Using reference TRBV18 and TRBJ1-1 for the parts outside the CDR3, the full variable domain is NAGVMQNPRHLVRRRGQEARLRCSPMKGHSHVYWYRQLPEEGLKFMVYLQKENIIDESGMPKERFSAEFPKEGPSILRIQQVVRGDSAAYFCASSPLKAGSDLRAFFGQGTRLTVV.

The V gene is TRBV16, the J gene TRBJ2-7; D remains ambiguous. Germline values: CDR1 KGHSY, CDR2 FQNENV. V was trimmed by 4 bases and J by 0 bases, leaving 7 bases between them. The CDR3 loop spans 13 amino acids. CDR3 sequence reads: CASSLRISYEQYF. The CDR3 bases are TGTGCCAGCAGCCTCCGTATCTCCTACGAGCAGTACTTC.

This clone was observed a handful of times. The gene calls are TRBV19 and TRBJ1-1; 7 bases map to TRBD1. The germline gives CDR1 LNHDA, CDR2 SQIVND (reference sequence). Losses at the gene ends were 6 bases for V and 0 bases for J; bases not matched to a gene: 7. The length of the CDR3 is 15 residues. CDR3 sequence: CASRLDRAVNTEAFF. As DNA, the CDR3 is TGTGCCAGTAGGCTTGACAGGGCGGTGAACACTGAAGCTTTCTTT.

This chain uses TRBV7-2 with TRBJ2-1; the match to TRBD2 covers 11 bases. Germline assignment: CDR1 SGHTA and CDR2 FQGNSA. Germline trimming cut 2 bases from V and 7 bases from J; bases unmatched to any gene: 13. This CDR3 is built from 18 residues. The CDR3 nucleotides are TGTGCCAGCAGCTTACGGACTAGCGGGCGCCTACTAGGGAATGAGCAGTTCTTC. It yields the protein CASSLRTSGRLLGNEQFF.

This clone was seen only a few times. The V call is TRBV4-3, the J call TRBJ2-3, with 8 bases fitting TRBD2. V lost 4 bases to trimming and J lost 0 bases; unmatched junction nucleotides: 0. In germline, CDR1 is LGHNA, CDR2 YSLEER. This CDR3 is built from 14 residues. CDR3 nucleotide sequence: TGCGCCAGCAGCCTAGCGGGAAGCACAGATACGCAGTATTTT. This gives the protein CASSLAGSTDTQYF.

This clone was recorded a few times. J is TRBJ2-3 and V is TRBV7-3, with a weak D call TRBD2 (5 bases). V shed 3 bases and J shed 1 base, with 11 bases lying between them. The germline V gene encodes CDR1 SGHTA and CDR2 FQGTGA. This CDR3 contains 15 residues. Written as DNA, the CDR3 is TGTGCCAGCAGCTTCCGGGGTAGCGGCACAGATACGCAGTATTTT. Its protein is CASSFRGSGTDTQYF.

This chain uses TRBV5-1 with TRBJ2-1; the match to TRBD1 covers 7 bases. CDR3 length: 14 amino acids. V gave up 4 bases and J gave up 4 bases; unmatched junction bases: 5. Per germline, CDR1 SGHRS and CDR2 YFSETQ. The CDR3: CASSVRDSYNEQFF. The DNA for the CDR3 is TGCGCCAGCAGCGTCCGGGACAGTTACAATGAGCAGTTCTTC. The whole variable domain, remainder taken from reference TRBV5-1 and TRBJ2-1, is KAGVTQTPRYLIKTRGQQVTLSCSPISGHRSVSWYQQTPGQGLQFLFEYFSETQRNKGNFPGRFSGRQFSNSRSEMNVSTLELGDSALYLCASSVRDSYNEQFFGPGTRLTVL.

The chain uses TRBV4-3 and TRBJ2-3; the D gene is possibly TRBD1 (6 bases). Trimming shortened V by 0 bases and J by 0 bases, and 16 bases separated the two germline ends. CDR1 and CDR2 from the germline V gene are LGHNA and YSLEER. CDR3 length: 18 amino acids. The CDR3 nucleotides read TGCGCCAGCAGCCAAGATCTTGTCGGACAGACTAGCACAGATACGCAGTATTTT. It is translated as CASSQDLVGQTSTDTQYF.

This clone has only a few counts. V is TRBV6-5 and J is TRBJ2-4; TRBD2 agrees at 8 bases. The CDR3 contains 15 residues. Germline V CDR1 and CDR2: MNHEY, SVGAGI. The V and J ends lost 5 bases and 0 bases, in that order; junction bases with no gene match: 3. CDR3 in DNA: TGTGCCAGCAGTCCCCTAGCGGGAGCCAAAAACATTCAGTACTTC. Translating gives CASSPLAGAKNIQYF.

This clone appeared many times. This chain joins TRBV27 and TRBJ2-3; 10 nucleotides match TRBD1. The CDR3 loop spans 13 amino acids. V trimming: 6 bases; J trimming: 4 bases; junction bases outside the gene matches: 1. The germline CDR1 and CDR2 sequences are MNHEY and SMNVEV (reference sequence). This chain's CDR3 is CASRGQGADTQYF. In DNA, the CDR3 is TGTGCCAGCAGAGGACAGGGGGCAGATACGCAGTATTTT.